These 7 T cell receptor beta chains came from one sample sequenced in a study of T-cell memory formation after mild COVID-19. TCRdb processed the 5' RACE reads anew with MiXCR; each CDR3 protein has one entry. Seen here are under 450,000 distinct CDR3 sequences, around 20% observed once, and the top ten hold around 23%. Sample: PBMCs or a T cell subset sorted from them (not recorded which). These receptors all come from a man aged 18 to 30 who had mild COVID-19 (a few samples of this study predate the infection). Cell type and time point are not known.

In its sample, this clonotype was seen a few times. The chain combines TRBV7-9 with TRBJ2-5, with D perhaps matching TRBD2 (6 bases). Per the germline V gene, CDR1 is SEHNR and CDR2 is FQNEAQ (reference sequence). The CDR3 extends over 16 amino acids. V was clipped by 3 bases and J by 3 bases, with 17 bases between them. The CDR3 is CASSLGIWEVEETQYF. The CDR3, as DNA: TGTGCCAGCAGCTTGGGTATTTGGGAGGTGGAAGAGACCCAGTACTTC.

The chain has TRBV24-1 and TRBJ2-2, with D possibly matching TRBD1 (6 bases). The ends were cut back, 5 bases at V and 5 bases at J, with 14 bases in the middle. CDR1 KGHDR and CDR2 SFDVKD come from the germline V gene. CDR3 size: 15 residues. CDR3 sequence (DNA): TGTGCCACCAGTGTCCCAGGGGTCGGAACCGGGGAGCTGTTTTTT. It specifies CATSVPGVGTGELFF.

The J gene is TRBJ2-3, the V gene TRBV5-4; 15 positions match TRBD2. The J segment lost 4 bases and the V segment lost 3 bases, leaving 3 bases of the junction unmatched. In germline, CDR1 is SGHNT, CDR2 YYREEE (reference sequence). This CDR3 is built from 16 residues. CDR3 nucleotides: TGTGCCAGCAGCTGGGGACTAGCGGGGGGACCAGATACGCAGTATTTT. Amino acid sequence: CASSWGLAGGPDTQYF.

The chain is built from TRBV6-5 and TRBJ2-3; D not resolved. The CDR3 sequence is 16 residues long. Germline values: CDR1 MNHEY, CDR2 SVGAGI. V gave up 5 bases and J gave up 4 bases, with 19 bases separating them. The CDR3 loop is CASSRTVGRPADTQYF. In DNA, the CDR3 is TGTGCCAGCAGTCGTACAGTGGGTCGCCCCGCAGATACGCAGTATTTT.

This clonotype has a count of ten or more. V gene TRBV5-1 combines with J gene TRBJ1-2; tentatively, D is TRBD1 (6 bases). The CDR3 extends over 14 amino acids. Germline V gene data show CDR1 as SGHRS and CDR2 as YFSETQ. Trimming took off 4 bases at V and 5 bases at J, with 15 bases between the two ends. The CDR3 reads CASSPGGATYGYTF. For the CDR3, the DNA is TGCGCCAGCAGCCCGGGGGGGGCCACTTATGGCTACACCTTC.

This clonotype has a handful of counts. The rearrangement joins TRBV4-1 to TRBJ2-7, with no clear D. Trimming cost V 1 base and J 3 bases, with 10 bases left between them. Germline lookup yields CDR1 MGHRA and CDR2 YSYEKL. The CDR3 runs to 14 residues. The CDR3 region is CASSQVSTFYEQYF. CDR3 DNA: TGCGCCAGCAGCCAAGTTTCGACGTTCTACGAGCAGTACTTC.

The gene calls are TRBV30 and TRBJ2-1, with unresolved D. There are 14 residues in the CDR3. Trimming pared 5 bases from V and 0 bases from J, leaving 11 bases between. Germline loops: CDR1 GTSNPN, CDR2 SVGIG (reference sequence). CDR3: CAWLSLSSYNEQFF. CDR3 nucleotides: TGTGCCTGGCTGAGTCTGAGCTCCTACAATGAGCAGTTCTTC.